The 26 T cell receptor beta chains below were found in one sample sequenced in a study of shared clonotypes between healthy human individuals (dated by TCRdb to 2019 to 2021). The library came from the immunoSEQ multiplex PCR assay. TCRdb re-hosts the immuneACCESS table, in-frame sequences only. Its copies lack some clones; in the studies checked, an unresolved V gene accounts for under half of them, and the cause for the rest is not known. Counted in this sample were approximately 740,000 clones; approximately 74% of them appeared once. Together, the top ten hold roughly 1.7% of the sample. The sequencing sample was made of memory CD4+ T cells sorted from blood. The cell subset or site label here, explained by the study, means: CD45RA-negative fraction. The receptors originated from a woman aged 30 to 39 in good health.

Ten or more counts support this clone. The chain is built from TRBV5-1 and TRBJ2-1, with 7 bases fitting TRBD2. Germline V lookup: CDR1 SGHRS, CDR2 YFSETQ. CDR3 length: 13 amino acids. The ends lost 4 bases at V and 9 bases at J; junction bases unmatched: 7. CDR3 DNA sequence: TGCGCCAGCAGCCTTTTCACGGGGGGTGAGCAGTTCTTC. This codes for CASSLFTGGEQFF.

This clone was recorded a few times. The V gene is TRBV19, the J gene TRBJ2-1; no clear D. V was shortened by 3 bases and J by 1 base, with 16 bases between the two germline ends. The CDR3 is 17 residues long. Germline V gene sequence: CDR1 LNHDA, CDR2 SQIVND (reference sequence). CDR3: CASSILDRRGSYNEQFF. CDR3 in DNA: TGTGCCAGTAGTATCCTGGACCGTCGTGGGTCCTACAATGAGCAGTTCTTC.

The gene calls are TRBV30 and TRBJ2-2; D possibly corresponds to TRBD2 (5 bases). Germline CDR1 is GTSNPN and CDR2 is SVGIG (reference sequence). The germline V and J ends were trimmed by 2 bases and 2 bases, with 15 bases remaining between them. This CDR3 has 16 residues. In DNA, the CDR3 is TGTGCCTGGAGTATGTTTACCGCGGGTAACACCGGGGAGCTGTTTTTT. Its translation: CAWSMFTAGNTGELFF. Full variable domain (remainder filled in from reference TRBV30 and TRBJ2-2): SQTIHQWPATLVQPVGSPLSLECTVEGTSNPNLYWYRQAAGRGLQLLFYSVGIGQISSEVPQNLSASRPQDRQFILSSKKLLLSDSGFYLCAWSMFTAGNTGELFFGEGSRLTVL.

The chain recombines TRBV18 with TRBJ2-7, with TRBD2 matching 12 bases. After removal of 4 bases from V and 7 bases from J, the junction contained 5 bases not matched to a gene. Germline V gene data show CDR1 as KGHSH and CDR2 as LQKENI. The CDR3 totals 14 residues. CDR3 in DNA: TGTGCCAGCTCACTGACTAGCGGGGGAACGGAGCAGTACTTC. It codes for CASSLTSGGTEQYF.

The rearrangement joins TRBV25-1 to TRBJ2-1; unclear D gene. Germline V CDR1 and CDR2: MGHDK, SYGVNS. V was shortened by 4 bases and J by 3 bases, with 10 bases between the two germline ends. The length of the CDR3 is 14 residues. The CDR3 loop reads CASSGALVYNEQFF. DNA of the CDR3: TGTGCCAGCAGTGGGGCGCTAGTCTACAATGAGCAGTTCTTC.

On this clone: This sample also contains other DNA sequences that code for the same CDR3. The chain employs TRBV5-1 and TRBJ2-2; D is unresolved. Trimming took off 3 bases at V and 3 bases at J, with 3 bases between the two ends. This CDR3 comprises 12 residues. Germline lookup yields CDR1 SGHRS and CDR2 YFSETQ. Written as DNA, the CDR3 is TGCGCCAGCAGCTCGGACACCGGGGAGCTGTTTTTT. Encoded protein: CASSSDTGELFF. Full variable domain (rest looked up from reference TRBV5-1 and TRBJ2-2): KAGVTQTPRYLIKTRGQQVTLSCSPISGHRSVSWYQQTPGQGLQFLFEYFSETQRNKGNFPGRFSGRQFSNSRSEMNVSTLELGDSALYLCASSSDTGELFFGEGSRLTVL.

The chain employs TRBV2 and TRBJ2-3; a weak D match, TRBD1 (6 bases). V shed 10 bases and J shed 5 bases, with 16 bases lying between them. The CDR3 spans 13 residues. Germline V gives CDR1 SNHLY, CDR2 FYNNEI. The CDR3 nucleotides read TGTGCCACTCCCCAGGGGAACCAAGATACGCAGTATTTT. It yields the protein CATPQGNQDTQYF.

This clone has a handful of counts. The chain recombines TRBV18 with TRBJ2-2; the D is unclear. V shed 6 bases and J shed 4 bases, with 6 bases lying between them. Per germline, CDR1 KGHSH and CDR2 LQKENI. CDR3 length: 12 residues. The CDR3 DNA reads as TGTGCCAGCTCCATGCTCACCGGGGAGCTGTTTTTT. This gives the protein CASSMLTGELFF. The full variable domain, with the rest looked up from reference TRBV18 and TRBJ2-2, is NAGVMQNPRHLVRRRGQEARLRCSPMKGHSHVYWYRQLPEEGLKFMVYLQKENIIDESGMPKERFSAEFPKEGPSILRIQQVVRGDSAAYFCASSMLTGELFFGEGSRLTVL.

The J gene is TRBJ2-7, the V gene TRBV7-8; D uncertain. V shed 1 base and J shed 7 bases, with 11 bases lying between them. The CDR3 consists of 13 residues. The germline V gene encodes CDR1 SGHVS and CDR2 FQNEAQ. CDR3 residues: CASSLDLLREQYF. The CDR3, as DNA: TGTGCCAGCAGCTTAGATCTTCTCCGGGAGCAGTACTTC.

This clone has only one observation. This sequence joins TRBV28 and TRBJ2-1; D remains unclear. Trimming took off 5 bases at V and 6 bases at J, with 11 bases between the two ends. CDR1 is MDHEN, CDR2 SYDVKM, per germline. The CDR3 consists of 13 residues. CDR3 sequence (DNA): TGTGCCAGCAGTACCATCGTGATCAATGAGCAGTTCTTC. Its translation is CASSTIVINEQFF.

The CDR3 loop reads CASSQETGGANQPQHF. The CDR3 bases are TGTGCCAGCAGCCAAGAGACAGGGGGGGCGAATCAGCCCCAGCATTTT. The chain carries TRBV4-2 and TRBJ1-5; the match to TRBD1 covers 9 bases. V shed 0 bases and J 4 bases; nucleotides not matched to a gene: 4. The CDR3 spans 16 residues. CDR1 is LGHNA and CDR2 is YNFKEQ in the germline V gene.

The CDR3 protein is CASSWTGQGVNTGELFF. In DNA form, the CDR3 reads TGCGCCAGCAGCTGGACGGGACAGGGGGTAAACACCGGGGAGCTGTTTTTT. The chain recombines TRBV5-1 with TRBJ2-2; 11 bases agree with TRBD1. Germline lookup yields CDR1 SGHRS and CDR2 YFSETQ. Trimming cost V 3 bases and J 2 bases; bases outside gene matches: 6. The CDR3 is 17 residues long.

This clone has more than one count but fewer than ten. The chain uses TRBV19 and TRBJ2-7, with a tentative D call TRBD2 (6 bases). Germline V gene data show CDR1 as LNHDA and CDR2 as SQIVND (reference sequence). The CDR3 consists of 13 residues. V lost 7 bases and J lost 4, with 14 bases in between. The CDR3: CASKGTGQYEQYF. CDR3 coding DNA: TGTGCCAGTAAGGGGACTGGGCAGTACGAGCAGTACTTC.

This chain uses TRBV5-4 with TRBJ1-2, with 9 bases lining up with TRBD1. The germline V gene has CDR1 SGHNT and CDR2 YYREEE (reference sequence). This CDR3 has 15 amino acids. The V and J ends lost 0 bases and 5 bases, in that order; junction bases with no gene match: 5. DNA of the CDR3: TGTGCCAGCAGCTTGGGATACAGGGGGCAATATGGCTACACCTTC. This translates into CASSLGYRGQYGYTF. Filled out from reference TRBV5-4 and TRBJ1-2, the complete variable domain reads ETGVTQSPTHLIKTRGQQVTLRCSSQSGHNTVSWYQQALGQGPQFIFQYYREEENGRGNFPPRFSGLQFPNYSSELNVNALELDDSALYLCASSLGYRGQYGYTFGSGTRLTVV.

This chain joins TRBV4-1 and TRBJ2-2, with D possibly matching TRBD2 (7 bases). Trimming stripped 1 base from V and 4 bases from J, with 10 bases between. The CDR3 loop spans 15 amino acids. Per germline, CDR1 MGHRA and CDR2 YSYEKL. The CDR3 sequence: CASSQGAGATGELFF. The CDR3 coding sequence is TGCGCCAGCAGCCAAGGGGCGGGGGCCACCGGGGAGCTGTTTTTT.

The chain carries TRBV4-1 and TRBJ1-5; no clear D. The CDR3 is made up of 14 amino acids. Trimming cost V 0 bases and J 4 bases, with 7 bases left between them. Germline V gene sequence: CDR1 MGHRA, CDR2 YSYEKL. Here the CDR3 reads CASSQDNGNQPQHF. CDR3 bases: TGCGCCAGCAGCCAAGATAACGGTAATCAGCCCCAGCATTTT.

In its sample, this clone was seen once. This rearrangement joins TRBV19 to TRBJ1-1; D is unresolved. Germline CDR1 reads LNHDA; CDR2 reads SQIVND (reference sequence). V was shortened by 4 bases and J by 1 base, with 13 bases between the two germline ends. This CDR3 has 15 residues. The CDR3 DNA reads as TGTGCCAGTAGTAAAAGGTCATCGGGGAACACTGAAGCTTTCTTT. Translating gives CASSKRSSGNTEAFF. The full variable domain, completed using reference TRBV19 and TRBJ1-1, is DGGITQSPKYLFRKEGQNVTLSCEQNLNHDAMYWYRQDPGQGLRLIYYSQIVNDFQKGDIAEGYSVSREKKESFPLTVTSAQKNPTAFYLCASSKRSSGNTEAFFGQGTRLTVV.

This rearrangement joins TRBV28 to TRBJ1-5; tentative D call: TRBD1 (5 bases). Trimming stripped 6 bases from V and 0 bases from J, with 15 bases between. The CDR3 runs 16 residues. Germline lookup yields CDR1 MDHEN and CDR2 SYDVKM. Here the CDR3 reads CASSNTGYHSNQPQHF. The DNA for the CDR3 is TGTGCCAGCAGCAATACAGGCTATCATAGCAATCAGCCCCAGCATTTT. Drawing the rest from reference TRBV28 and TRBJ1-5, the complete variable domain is DVKVTQSSRYLVKRTGEKVFLECVQDMDHENMFWYRQDPGLGLRLIYFSYDVKMKEKGDIPEGYSVSREKKERFSLILESASTNQTSMYLCASSNTGYHSNQPQHFGDGTRLSIL.

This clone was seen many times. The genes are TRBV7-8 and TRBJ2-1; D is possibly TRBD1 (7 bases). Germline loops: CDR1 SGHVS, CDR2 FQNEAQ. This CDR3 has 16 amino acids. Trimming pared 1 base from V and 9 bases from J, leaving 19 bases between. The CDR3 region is CASSLDSQGGRPEQFF. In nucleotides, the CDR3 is TGTGCCAGCAGCTTAGATAGCCAGGGGGGTCGGCCTGAGCAGTTCTTC.

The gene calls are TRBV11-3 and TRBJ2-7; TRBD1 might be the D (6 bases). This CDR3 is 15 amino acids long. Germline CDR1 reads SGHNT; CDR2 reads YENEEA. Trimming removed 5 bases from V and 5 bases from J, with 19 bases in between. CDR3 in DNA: TGTGCCAGCAGCCTCTGGACAGAACCTGGGAACGAGCAGTACTTC. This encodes CASSLWTEPGNEQYF.

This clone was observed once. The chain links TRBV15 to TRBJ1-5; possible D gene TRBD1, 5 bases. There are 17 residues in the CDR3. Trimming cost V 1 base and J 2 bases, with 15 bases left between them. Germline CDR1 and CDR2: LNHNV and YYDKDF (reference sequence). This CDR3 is CATSRVTGAKGNQPQHF. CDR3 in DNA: TGTGCCACCAGCAGAGTTACCGGGGCTAAGGGCAATCAGCCCCAGCATTTT. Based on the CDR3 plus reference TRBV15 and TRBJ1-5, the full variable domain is DAMVIQNPRYQVTQFGKPVTLSCSQTLNHNVMYWYQQKSSQAPKLLFHYYDKDFNNEADTPDNFQSRRPNTSFCFLDIRSPGLGDTAMYLCATSRVTGAKGNQPQHFGDGTRLSIL.

The CDR3 nucleotides read TGCGCCAGCAGCTCCCAGGCGGACAGCTATGGCTACACCTTC. The encoded protein is CASSSQADSYGYTF. This rearrangement joins TRBV5-1 to TRBJ1-2; D might be TRBD1 (6 bases). V lost 3 bases to trimming and J lost 4 bases, with 13 bases between them. This CDR3 has 14 residues. From germline, CDR1 is SGHRS and CDR2 YFSETQ.

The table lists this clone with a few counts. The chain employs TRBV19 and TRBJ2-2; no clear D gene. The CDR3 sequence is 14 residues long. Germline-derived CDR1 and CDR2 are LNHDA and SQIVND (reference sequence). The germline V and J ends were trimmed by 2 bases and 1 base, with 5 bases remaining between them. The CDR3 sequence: CASSINWNTGELFF. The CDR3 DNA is TGTGCCAGTAGTATAAATTGGAACACCGGGGAGCTGTTTTTT.

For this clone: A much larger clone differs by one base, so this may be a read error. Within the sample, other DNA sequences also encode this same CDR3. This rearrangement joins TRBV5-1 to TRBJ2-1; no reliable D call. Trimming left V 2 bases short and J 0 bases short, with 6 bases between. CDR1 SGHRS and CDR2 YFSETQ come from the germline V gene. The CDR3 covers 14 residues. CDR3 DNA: TGCGCCAGCAGCTTCGGCAACTCCTACAATGAGCAGTTCTTC. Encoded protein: CASSFGNSYNEQFF.

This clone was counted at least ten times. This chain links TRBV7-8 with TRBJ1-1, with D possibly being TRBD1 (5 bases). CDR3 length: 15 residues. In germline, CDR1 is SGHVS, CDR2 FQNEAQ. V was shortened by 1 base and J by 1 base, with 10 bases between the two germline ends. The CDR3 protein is CASSLGLTENTEAFF. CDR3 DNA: TGTGCCAGCAGCTTAGGCCTGACAGAGAACACTGAAGCTTTCTTT.

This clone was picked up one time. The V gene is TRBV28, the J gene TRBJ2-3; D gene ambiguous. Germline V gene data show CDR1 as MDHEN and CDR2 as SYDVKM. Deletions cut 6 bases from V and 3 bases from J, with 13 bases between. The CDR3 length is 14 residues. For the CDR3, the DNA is TGTGCCAGCAGGGGTCCCCAAGTGACAGATACGCAGTATTTT. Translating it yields CASRGPQVTDTQYF.